This is a list of T cell receptor beta chains from one sample in a study of lymphopenia after photon versus proton radiotherapy. Method: immunoSEQ multiplex PCR; TCRdb's copy keeps in-frame clones and lacks some. The sample holds roughly 67,000 clones, under 95% seen once. The material was peripheral blood, obtained from a patient treated with photon-based radiotherapy. Source of these receptors: a woman in her 70s with pancreatic cancer. CDR3s leave out the opening cysteine and the closing phenylalanine or tryptophan. Each record gives: J gene, V gene, CDR3 protein.

j_gene: TRBJ2-2; v_gene: TRBV5-1; CDR3aa: ASSSGPTGELF
j_gene: TRBJ2-7; v_gene: TRBV28; CDR3aa: ASSSTVSEGYEQY
j_gene: TRBJ2-7; v_gene: TRBV29-1; CDR3aa: SSRIGDEQY
j_gene: TRBJ2-1; v_gene: TRBV29-1; CDR3aa: SVVGQGFDEQF
j_gene: TRBJ1-3; v_gene: TRBV4-2; CDR3aa: ASSQARGRGGNTIY
j_gene: TRBJ1-6; v_gene: TRBV18; CDR3aa: ASSPSPGQTLH
j_gene: TRBJ2-1; v_gene: TRBV9; CDR3aa: ASSVSPAGVNEQF
j_gene: TRBJ2-3; v_gene: TRBV28; CDR3aa: ASRLSGRAPDTQY
j_gene: TRBJ2-1; v_gene: TRBV5-6; CDR3aa: ASSLGQGSYNEQF
j_gene: TRBJ2-7; v_gene: TRBV6-1; CDR3aa: ASIPRLGNYEQY
j_gene: TRBJ2-2; v_gene: TRBV4-3; CDR3aa: ASSQGRVVDTGELF
j_gene: TRBJ1-5; v_gene: TRBV10-3; CDR3aa: AISESGTGDQPQH
j_gene: TRBJ1-4; v_gene: TRBV6-1; CDR3aa: ASSAGALNEKLF
j_gene: TRBJ2-7; v_gene: TRBV19; CDR3aa: ASRIAKTYEQY
j_gene: TRBJ2-1; v_gene: TRBV18; CDR3aa: ASSPTDNEQF
j_gene: TRBJ2-1; v_gene: TRBV2; CDR3aa: ASSARDTADEQF
j_gene: TRBJ2-1; v_gene: TRBV7-2; CDR3aa: ASSRGTLLSSYNEQF
j_gene: TRBJ2-7; v_gene: TRBV28; CDR3aa: ASSFPGTGGRYEQY
j_gene: TRBJ1-1; v_gene: TRBV27; CDR3aa: ASSLQPGQGPRVGTEAF
j_gene: TRBJ2-7; v_gene: TRBV5-6; CDR3aa: ASSFDSHPYEQY